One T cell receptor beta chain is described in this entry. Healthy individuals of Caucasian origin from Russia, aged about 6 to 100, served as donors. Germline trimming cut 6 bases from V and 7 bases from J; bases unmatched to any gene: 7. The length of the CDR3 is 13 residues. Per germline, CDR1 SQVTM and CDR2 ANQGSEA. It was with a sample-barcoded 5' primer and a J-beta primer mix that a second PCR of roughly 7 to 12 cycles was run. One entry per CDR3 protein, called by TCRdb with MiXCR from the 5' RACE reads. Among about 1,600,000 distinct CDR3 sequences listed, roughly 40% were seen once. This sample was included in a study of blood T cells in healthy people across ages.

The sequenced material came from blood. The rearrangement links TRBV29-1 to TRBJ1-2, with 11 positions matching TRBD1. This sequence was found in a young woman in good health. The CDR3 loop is CSVSGQGGFGYTF. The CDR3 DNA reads TGCAGCGTCTCGGGACAGGGGGGCTTTGGCTACACCTTC.